This record covers a single T cell receptor beta chain. TCRdb's copy holds only in-frame clones and misses some; the assay was immunoSEQ multiplex PCR. The table lists over a million clones, approximately 98.5% of them singletons. The data originate from a study of shared clonotypes between healthy human individuals. Among the donors, all were Caucasian adults who lived in Nashville, Tennessee. Germline V gene data show CDR1 as KGHSH and CDR2 as LQKENI. V was clipped by 5 bases and J by 6 bases, with 11 bases between them. CDR3 size: 12 residues. V is TRBV18 and J is TRBJ2-7; the D gene is possibly TRBD1 (6 bases). The sample was naive CD4+ T cells sorted from blood. Stated subset: CD45RA+ positively selected. The TCR was taken from a man aged 25 to 40 in good health. CDR3 sequence: CASSETGTEQYF. The CDR3 DNA reads as TGTGCCAGCTCAGAAACAGGGACCGAGCAGTACTTC.